This T cell receptor beta chain was obtained from a study of blood T cell repertoires in COVID-19. Across the whole study: There were acute and convalescent COVID-19 samples, and they came from the United States, Italy and Spain.

Authors' processing steps: Estimated nucleated cell counts came from reference gene primer amplification. Method: immunoSEQ multiplex PCR; TCRdb's copy keeps in-frame clones and lacks some. V and J calls and clone size follow that table, whereas D and trimming were derived from the DNA. The table lists tens of thousands of clones, 65% to 85% of them singletons. Trimming removed 6 bases at V and 1 base at J, with 12 bases between. This CDR3 contains 15 residues. Germline CDR1 MGHRA, CDR2 YSYEKL. The TCR comes from a human donor in a cohort sampled during active COVID-19. The chain links TRBV4-1 to TRBJ2-2; D is unresolved. Source material: peripheral blood. The CDR3 reads CASRMHPGNTGELFF. For the CDR3, the DNA is TGCGCCAGCAGAATGCACCCAGGGAACACCGGGGAGCTGTTTTTT.